This TCR beta chain was found in a study of T cell changes during pregnancy in multiple sclerosis. Profiling relied on immunoSEQ multiplex PCR, and the TCRdb table lists in-frame clones only, not all of them. The sample lists some 74,000 clones, roughly 92% occurring once. The CDR3 is made up of 11 amino acids. Germline loops: CDR1 SGHNT, CDR2 YENEEA. V was cut by 5 bases and J by 7 bases, with 8 bases left in between. V and J are TRBV11-3 and TRBJ1-1; D gene uncertain. The origin of this receptor is a female donor in good health, enrolled as a control in a pregnancy study. Here the sequenced sample was peripheral blood, taken after pregnancy. This chain's CDR3 is CASSRGGEAFF. The CDR3 bases are TGTGCCAGCAGCAGAGGCGGTGAAGCTTTCTTT.